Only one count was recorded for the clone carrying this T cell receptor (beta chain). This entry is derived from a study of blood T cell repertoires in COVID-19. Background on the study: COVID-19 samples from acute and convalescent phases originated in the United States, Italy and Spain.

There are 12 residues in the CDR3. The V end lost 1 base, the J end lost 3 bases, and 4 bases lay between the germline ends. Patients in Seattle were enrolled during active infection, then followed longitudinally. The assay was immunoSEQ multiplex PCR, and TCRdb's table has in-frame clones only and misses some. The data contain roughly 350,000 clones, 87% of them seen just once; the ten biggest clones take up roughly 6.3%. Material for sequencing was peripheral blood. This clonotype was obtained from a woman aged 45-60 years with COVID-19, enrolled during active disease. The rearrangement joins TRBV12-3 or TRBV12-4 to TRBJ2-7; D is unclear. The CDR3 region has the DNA TGTGCCAGCAGTTTAGAGAGCTACGAGCAGTACTTC. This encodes CASSLESYEQYF.